Below are 3 T cell receptor beta chains sequenced from a single sample in a study of shared clonotypes between healthy human individuals. The method was immunoSEQ multiplex PCR; TCRdb's version includes in-frame clones alone and lacks a portion of them. The data show around 700,000 clones, about three quarters seen once. Sample: memory CD4+ T cells sorted from blood. Stated subset: CD45RA-negative fraction. These receptors originate from a woman aged 25 to 45 in good health.

The J gene is TRBJ2-7, the V gene TRBV27; weak D call: TRBD2 (7 bases). Germline loops: CDR1 MNHEY, CDR2 SMNVEV (reference sequence). Trimming took 3 bases from V and 7 from J, leaving 19 bases between them. This CDR3 region has 15 residues. In DNA form, the CDR3 reads TGTGCCAGCAGTTTCCGGGGGCGGGAGACGGAGGAGCAGTACTTC. Its translation: CASSFRGRETEEQYF.

This chain joins TRBV5-1 and TRBJ2-3; unclear D gene. V gave up 0 bases and J gave up 4 bases, with 12 bases separating them. Germline V gene data show CDR1 as SGHRS and CDR2 as YFSETQ. CDR3 length equals 15 residues. CDR3 region: CASSLGSATSDTQYF. For the CDR3, the DNA is TGCGCCAGCAGCTTGGGCAGTGCCACCTCAGATACGCAGTATTTT.

This clone was counted between two and nine times. J is TRBJ1-4 and V is TRBV6-1; D is perhaps TRBD1 (5 bases). Germline V lookup: CDR1 MNHNS, CDR2 SASEGT. Trimming left V 2 bases short and J 1 base short, with 11 bases between. CDR3 length equals 16 residues. The CDR3 loop is CASSESGVGTNEKLFF. The CDR3 bases are TGTGCCAGCAGTGAATCGGGGGTAGGAACTAATGAAAAACTGTTTTTT.